This T cell receptor beta chain derives from a study of T cells after yellow fever vaccination. Study-wide findings and caveats: Most clones from primary vaccination resurfaced after the booster (approximately 95% CD4, over 75% CD8).

Comments on this clonotype: The antigen remains undetermined.

Deletions cut 4 bases from V and 2 bases from J, with 17 bases between. CDR1 SQVTM and CDR2 ANQGSEA come from the germline V gene. The length of the CDR3 is 15 residues. In making TCR cDNA, 5'RACE template switching added a universal primer site and UMIs to it. TCRdb fed the 5' RACE reads into MiXCR, producing one record per CDR3 protein. The table records fewer than 400,000 distinct CDR3 sequences, around 10% of them present only once. This specimen consisted of CD4+ T cells sorted from PBMCs, obtained 45 days after the yellow fever booster vaccination. The TCR sequence derives from a man between 18 and 35 years old who received the YFV17D yellow fever vaccine. V usage is TRBV29-1 and J usage is TRBJ1-2, with D perhaps TRBD1 (5 bases). CDR3 coding DNA: TGCAGCGTTGCACTCGCCGGGGGGGAAAACTATGGCTACACCTTC. It encodes CSVALAGGENYGYTF.